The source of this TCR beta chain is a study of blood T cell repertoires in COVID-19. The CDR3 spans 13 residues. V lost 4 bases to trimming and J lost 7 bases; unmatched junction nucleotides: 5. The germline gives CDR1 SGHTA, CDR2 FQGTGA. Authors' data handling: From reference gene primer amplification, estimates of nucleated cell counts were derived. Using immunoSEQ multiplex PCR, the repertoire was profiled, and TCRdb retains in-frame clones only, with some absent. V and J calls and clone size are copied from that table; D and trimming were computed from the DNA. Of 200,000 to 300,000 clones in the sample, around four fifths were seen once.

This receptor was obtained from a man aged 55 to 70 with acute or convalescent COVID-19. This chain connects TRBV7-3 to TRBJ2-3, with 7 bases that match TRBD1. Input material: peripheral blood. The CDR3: CASSSGTVHTQYF. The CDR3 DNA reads TGTGCCAGCAGCTCCGGGACAGTGCATACGCAGTATTTT.